One sample yielded the 22 T cell receptor beta chains listed below, sequenced in a study of blood T cell repertoires in COVID-19. Using immunoSEQ multiplex PCR, the repertoire was profiled, and TCRdb retains in-frame clones only, with some absent. The table records more than 35,000 clones, approximately 91% of them present only once. What was sequenced was peripheral blood. The receptors derive from a woman under 40 in a cohort sampled during active COVID-19.

V usage is TRBV25-1 and J usage is TRBJ2-7, with a tentative D call TRBD1 (7 bases). Trimming took 7 bases from V and 3 from J, leaving 13 bases between them. The CDR3 contains 13 residues. Germline assignment: CDR1 MGHDK and CDR2 SYGVNS. CDR3 DNA sequence: TGTGCCAGCACCCAGGGGGGCGACTACGAGCAGTACTTC. Amino acids: CASTQGGDYEQYF.

J is TRBJ1-6 and V is TRBV28; D not certain. The V and J ends lost 10 bases and 7 bases respectively, with 20 bases between them. This CDR3 spans 15 amino acids. The germline V gene has CDR1 MDHEN and CDR2 SYDVKM. CDR3 loop: CATKSTRRSNSPLHF. CDR3 coding DNA: TGTGCCACCAAATCAACGCGTCGAAGCAATTCACCCCTCCACTTT.

The V and J genes are TRBV4-3 and TRBJ2-7; 8 bases agree with TRBD2. After removal of 0 bases from V and 2 bases from J, the junction contained 9 bases not matched to a gene. The CDR3 contains 17 residues. CDR1 and CDR2 from the germline V gene are LGHNA and YSLEER. The CDR3 reads CASSQESGSSLTYEQYF. In nucleotides, the CDR3 is TGCGCCAGCAGCCAAGAGAGCGGGAGTTCCTTAACCTACGAGCAGTACTTC.

The chain recombines TRBV5-1 with TRBJ2-1; D gene unclear. The CDR3 runs 16 residues. Trimming shortened V by 0 bases and J by 0 bases, and 10 bases separated the two germline ends. CDR1 is SGHRS and CDR2 is YFSETQ in the germline V gene. The CDR3 sequence is CASSLGRVSSYNEQFF. CDR3 coding DNA: TGCGCCAGCAGCTTGGGTCGGGTGAGCTCCTACAATGAGCAGTTCTTC.

The chain is built from TRBV7-3 and TRBJ1-6, with no clear D. CDR3 length: 14 amino acids. Per the germline V gene, CDR1 is SGHTA and CDR2 is FQGTGA. V lost 3 bases and J lost 9, with 12 bases in between. The CDR3 DNA follows: TGTGCCAGCAGCTTTGGGCAGGCCGGTTCACCCCTCCACTTT. Protein product: CASSFGQAGSPLHF.

The rearrangement joins TRBV15 to TRBJ1-3; TRBD1 agrees at 8 bases. Unmatched junction bases numbered 6, after V lost 8 bases and J lost 0 bases. CDR3 length: 15 residues. Germline assignment: CDR1 LNHNV and CDR2 YYDKDF (reference sequence). The CDR3 region has the DNA TGTGCCACCCAACGGGACAGGAGCTCTGGAAACACCATATATTTT. It codes for CATQRDRSSGNTIYF.

The genes are TRBV4-1 and TRBJ1-1; weak D call: TRBD1 (6 bases). The V end lost 3 bases, the J end lost 0 bases, and 8 bases lay between the germline ends. From germline, CDR1 is MGHRA and CDR2 YSYEKL. The CDR3 is 14 residues long. The DNA for the CDR3 is TGCGCCAGCAGCCATCAGGGGATGAACACTGAAGCTTTCTTT. Protein product: CASSHQGMNTEAFF.

This chain joins TRBV5-1 and TRBJ2-1; no clear D. Between the trimmed V and J ends, which lost 0 bases and 1 base, there was a span of 8 bases. This CDR3 region has 15 residues. Germline CDR1 is SGHRS and CDR2 is YFSETQ. The CDR3 here is CASSLGPGSYNEQFF. The CDR3 region has the DNA TGCGCCAGCAGCTTGGGACCGGGTTCCTACAATGAGCAGTTCTTC.

The V and J genes are TRBV9 and TRBJ2-7; a weak D match, TRBD1 (6 bases). CDR3 length equals 14 residues. The V gene's germline CDR1 is SGDLS and CDR2 YYNGEE. The germline V and J ends were trimmed by 4 bases and 3 bases, with 14 bases remaining between them. The CDR3 coding sequence is TGTGCCAGCAGCCCCGCCGGGACACACTACGAGCAGTACTTC. This codes for CASSPAGTHYEQYF.

This chain connects TRBV19 to TRBJ2-2, with TRBD1 matching 7 bases. CDR3 length: 16 residues. J gave up 7 bases and V 4 bases, and 12 bases lay outside the gene matches. Germline V gene data show CDR1 as LNHDA and CDR2 as SQIVND (reference sequence). The chain's CDR3 is CASSTFQQGQGGELFF. CDR3 bases: TGTGCCAGTAGTACCTTTCAACAGGGGCAGGGCGGGGAGCTGTTTTTT.

CDR3 protein: CASSPVPSSYEQYF. In DNA form, the CDR3 reads TGTGCCAGCAGCCCGGTCCCTAGCTCCTACGAGCAGTACTTC. The V and J genes are TRBV5-4 and TRBJ2-7; no clear D gene. This CDR3 has 14 residues. V gave up 4 bases and J gave up 0 bases, with 11 bases separating them. Looked up from germline, CDR1 is SGHNT and CDR2 is YYREEE (reference sequence).

The V call is TRBV5-8, the J call TRBJ2-5; a weak D match, TRBD1 (6 bases). Germline lookup yields CDR1 SGHTS and CDR2 YDEGEE. Trimming cost V 0 bases and J 5 bases, with 8 bases left between them. The CDR3 extends over 13 amino acids. The CDR3 loop reads CASSLDRVETQYF. As DNA, the CDR3 is TGTGCCAGCAGCTTGGACAGGGTGGAGACCCAGTACTTC.

The chain links TRBV28 to TRBJ2-7; TRBD2 is a possible D gene (6 bases). Germline CDR1 is MDHEN and CDR2 is SYDVKM. The CDR3 spans 15 residues. The V gene lost 5 bases and the J gene lost 2 bases, with 16 bases spanning the gap. The CDR3: CASSDLFGGTYEQYF. CDR3 nucleotides: TGTGCCAGCAGTGACCTCTTCGGGGGAACCTACGAGCAGTACTTC.

In this sample, this clone turned up once. The rearrangement joins TRBV11-2 to TRBJ2-7; weak D call: TRBD2 (6 bases). Germline V gives CDR1 SGHAT, CDR2 FQNNGV. The CDR3 contains 16 residues. V lost 0 bases and J 1 base, leaving 13 bases between the germline ends. The CDR3 coding sequence is TGTGCCAGCAGCTTAGAACTCCTGGCGGGATCCTACGAGCAGTACTTC. Translating it yields CASSLELLAGSYEQYF.

In DNA form, the CDR3 reads TGCGCCAGCAGTGAGAGACAGGGTGGTGAAAAACTGTTTTTT. This encodes CASSERQGGEKLFF. The genes are TRBV10-2 and TRBJ1-4, with 7 bases fitting TRBD1. The V gene's germline CDR1 is WSHSY and CDR2 SAAADI. The CDR3 contains 14 residues. Trimming cost V 2 bases and J 7 bases; bases outside gene matches: 4.

This clone was counted between two and nine times. This chain links TRBV6-1 with TRBJ2-1, with a tentative D call TRBD2 (6 bases). The CDR3 totals 15 residues. The germline V gene encodes CDR1 MNHNS and CDR2 SASEGT. V was pared by 1 base and J by 8 bases, with 15 bases between. The CDR3: CASSEGLARSHEQFF. The DNA of the CDR3 is TGTGCCAGCAGTGAAGGGCTAGCGCGTTCCCATGAGCAGTTCTTC.

V usage is TRBV19 and J usage is TRBJ2-7, with 8 bases lining up with TRBD2. The V gene end was trimmed by 6 bases and the J gene end by 5 bases; junction bases not matched to a gene: 12. The CDR3 totals 15 residues. Germline V lookup: CDR1 LNHDA, CDR2 SQIVND (reference sequence). The chain's CDR3 is CASRARLAGFDEQYF. The CDR3 DNA reads as TGTGCCAGTAGAGCTAGGCTAGCGGGTTTCGACGAGCAGTACTTC.

The rearrangement links TRBV5-1 to TRBJ1-3; possible D gene TRBD1, 5 bases. CDR3 length: 15 residues. Trimming pared 4 bases from V and 0 bases from J, leaving 11 bases between. Germline V CDR1 and CDR2: SGHRS, YFSETQ. The DNA of the CDR3 is TGCGCCAGCAGCCCAGGCGGGGGCTCTGGAAACACCATATATTTT. This gives the protein CASSPGGGSGNTIYF. The full variable domain, in which reference TRBV5-1 and TRBJ1-3 provide the parts outside the CDR3, is KAGVTQTPRYLIKTRGQQVTLSCSPISGHRSVSWYQQTPGQGLQFLFEYFSETQRNKGNFPGRFSGRQFSNSRSEMNVSTLELGDSALYLCASSPGGGSGNTIYFGEGSWLTVV.

CDR3 bases: TGTGCCACCCGAGGAGCGACTTACAATGAGCAGTTCTTC. It codes for CATRGATYNEQFF. The chain employs TRBV24-1 and TRBJ2-1; D is unresolved. The CDR3 loop spans 13 amino acids. CDR1 and CDR2 (germline): KGHDR, SFDVKD. V lost 9 bases and J 4 bases, leaving 12 bases between the germline ends.

The chain recombines TRBV24-1 with TRBJ2-5, with a weak D call TRBD1 (6 bases). The CDR3 has 17 residues. V lost 0 bases and J 5 bases, leaving 18 bases between the germline ends. Germline V gene data show CDR1 as KGHDR and CDR2 as SFDVKD. DNA of the CDR3: TGTGCCACCAGTGATTTGGGCAGGGGTGGAAGTGAGGAGACCCAGTACTTC. This codes for CATSDLGRGGSEETQYF.

J is TRBJ1-2 and V is TRBV11-2; no clear D. V lost 2 bases to trimming and J lost 7 bases, with 11 bases between them. This CDR3 is built from 13 residues. The germline CDR1 and CDR2 sequences are SGHAT and FQNNGV. The CDR3 DNA sequence: TGTGCCAGCAGCTTACATTGGAGAGGTGGCTACACCTTC. This sequence encodes CASSLHWRGGYTF.

This chain joins TRBV27 and TRBJ1-4; 12 nucleotides align to TRBD1. Germline V gives CDR1 MNHEY, CDR2 SMNVEV (reference sequence). This CDR3 has 15 residues. J lost 7 bases, V lost 4 bases, and 4 bases had no gene match. CDR3 amino acids: CASSSGQGAGEKLFF. Written as DNA, the CDR3 is TGTGCCAGCAGTTCGGGACAGGGGGCAGGTGAAAAACTGTTTTTT.